One sample yielded the 20 T cell receptor beta chains listed below, sequenced in a study of OX40 agonist ivuxolimab in advanced cancers. The data were produced by immunoSEQ multiplex PCR, yet TCRdb's version contains in-frame clones alone and is incomplete. In the table there are around 80,000 clones, 85% of which are singletons. The sample here was CD4+ or CD8+ T cells sorted from blood, taken in a trial of the OX40 agonist ivuxolimab. The source of these receptors is an adult with an advanced solid tumor such as melanoma, head and neck, liver or kidney cancer.

This chain connects TRBV9 to TRBJ2-1; D gene ambiguous. Trimming left V 0 bases short and J 4 bases short, with 2 bases between. The germline V gene encodes CDR1 SGDLS and CDR2 YYNGEE. CDR3 length: 12 amino acids. This chain's CDR3 is CASSVAYNEQFF. Here the CDR3 DNA reads TGTGCCAGCAGCGTAGCTTACAATGAGCAGTTCTTC.

The V gene is TRBV5-6, the J gene TRBJ1-2; the D gene is possibly TRBD1 (5 bases). V was cut by 1 base and J by 8 bases, with 12 bases left in between. CDR3 size: 13 residues. In germline, CDR1 is SGHDT, CDR2 YYEEEE. For the CDR3, the DNA is TGTGCCAGCAGCTTGCAACGGGGGAGAGGCTACACCTTC. Translating it yields CASSLQRGRGYTF.

In this sample, this clone turned up once. This rearrangement joins TRBV19 to TRBJ1-5, with D maybe TRBD1 (5 bases). Deletions cut 6 bases from V and 11 bases from J, with 20 bases between. The CDR3 sequence is 14 residues long. Germline values: CDR1 LNHDA, CDR2 SQIVND (reference sequence). The CDR3 protein is CASRTGPESRTQHF. CDR3 bases: TGTGCCAGTAGAACGGGACCCGAATCGAGGACCCAGCATTTT.

Regarding this clone: The conserved final phenylalanine or tryptophan is absent from the CDR3, which likely points to a read error. The chain links TRBV7-9 to TRBJ1-2; D gene ambiguous. V lost 2 bases, J lost 1 base, and 5 bases lay in between. This CDR3 spans 13 amino acids. CDR1 SEHNR and CDR2 FQNEAQ come from the germline V gene (reference sequence). DNA for the CDR3: TGTGCCAGCAGCTTACTGAATAACTATGGCTACACCCTC. Its protein product is CASSLLNNYGYTL.

The chain couples TRBV6-5 to TRBJ2-7; maybe TRBD1 (5 bases). Per germline, CDR1 MNHEY and CDR2 SVGAGI. This CDR3 spans 12 amino acids. V dropped 6 bases and J dropped 6 bases, with 12 bases sitting between them. The CDR3 DNA reads TGTGCCAGCAGGGGTGGTCAGGGCGAGCAGTACTTC. Protein sequence: CASRGGQGEQYF.

The chain recombines TRBV11-2 with TRBJ1-4; D remains unclear. The V gene's germline CDR1 is SGHAT and CDR2 FQNNGV. CDR3 size: 14 residues. Trimming took off 3 bases at V and 0 bases at J, with 5 bases between the two ends. CDR3 region: CASSFRSTNEKLFF. DNA for the CDR3: TGTGCCAGCAGCTTTCGTTCAACTAATGAAAAACTGTTTTTT.

The gene calls are TRBV19 and TRBJ2-5; D call uncertain. Germline V lookup: CDR1 LNHDA, CDR2 SQIVND (reference sequence). V was pared by 6 bases and J by 1 base, with 9 bases between. This CDR3 region has 13 residues. The DNA for the CDR3 is TGTGCCAGTAGGCGGCCTACCCAAGAGACCCAGTACTTC. Its translation: CASRRPTQETQYF.

This chain links TRBV5-1 with TRBJ2-3; no definite D call. CDR3 size: 13 residues. V was pared by 0 bases and J by 4 bases, with 6 bases between. Germline V lookup: CDR1 SGHRS, CDR2 YFSETQ. The CDR3 DNA is TGCGCCAGCAGCTTGGTTGGGGCAGATACGCAGTATTTT. This sequence encodes CASSLVGADTQYF.

The gene calls are TRBV15 and TRBJ2-7; TRBD2 matches at 16 bases. After removal of 3 bases from V and 6 bases from J, the junction contained 2 bases not matched to a gene. The CDR3 is 15 amino acids. The germline V gene encodes CDR1 LNHNV and CDR2 YYDKDF (reference sequence). CDR3 DNA: TGTGCCACCAGCAGGGGACTAGCGGGAGGGGTCGAGCAGTACTTC. Translating it yields CATSRGLAGGVEQYF.

The chain has TRBV9 and TRBJ2-1, with TRBD2 identical over 7 bases. The germline V gene has CDR1 SGDLS and CDR2 YYNGEE. This CDR3 has 14 residues. Trimming at V came to 4 bases and at J to 8 bases, leaving 9 bases not matched to a gene. The CDR3 DNA reads TGTGCCAGCAGCCCTCGGGGGAGGGCGCATGAGCAGTTCTTC. Its translation: CASSPRGRAHEQFF. Using reference TRBV9 and TRBJ2-1 for the parts outside the CDR3, the full variable domain is DSGVTQTPKHLITATGQRVTLRCSPRSGDLSVYWYQQSLDQGLQFLIQYYNGEERAKGNILERFSAQQFPDLHSELNLSSLELGDSALYFCASSPRGRAHEQFFGPGTRLTVL.

The rearrangement uses TRBV10-2 and TRBJ2-7, with D hard to call. V shed 4 bases and J shed 6 bases, with 16 bases lying between them. The CDR3 length is 14 residues. The germline gives CDR1 WSHSY, CDR2 SAAADI. In DNA form, the CDR3 reads TGCGCCAGCAGTGCCGGCAGTCGGATCCCCGAGCAGTACTTC. Encoded protein: CASSAGSRIPEQYF.

V usage is TRBV21-1 and J usage is TRBJ1-1; the table's D call, TRBD1, has no DNA check behind it. TRBV21-1 is noted as a pseudogene. This CDR3 has 13 amino acids. CDR3 DNA: TGTGCCAGCAGCCAGGGGGTAAACACTGAAGCTTTCTTT. Translating gives CASSQGVNTEAFF.

The CDR3 loop reads CASSQMSYNEQFF. In DNA, the CDR3 is TGTGCCTCGTCCCAGATGTCCTACAATGAGCAGTTCTTC. V is TRBV9 and J is TRBJ2-1; D remains unclear. Trimming took off 10 bases at V and 1 base at J, with 12 bases between the two ends. The germline CDR1 and CDR2 sequences are SGDLS and YYNGEE. The CDR3 spans 13 residues.

J is TRBJ1-1 and V is TRBV28, with a tentative D call TRBD1 (6 bases). This CDR3 comprises 16 residues. Germline V CDR1 and CDR2: MDHEN, SYDVKM. V shed 7 bases and J shed 3 bases, with 21 bases lying between them. CDR3 sequence reads: CASITREGRGHTEAFF. CDR3 in DNA: TGTGCCAGCATTACCCGAGAGGGCAGGGGCCACACTGAAGCTTTCTTT.

The gene calls are TRBV2 and TRBJ2-7, with 7 bases lining up with TRBD2. V dropped 5 bases and J dropped 6; count of bases not matched to a gene: 10. CDR1 and CDR2 (germline): SNHLY, FYNNEI. The CDR3 covers 14 residues. The CDR3 DNA sequence: TGTGCCAGCAGTTTTAGCGGGCTGTCAAGCGAGCAGTACTTC. It yields the protein CASSFSGLSSEQYF. Using reference TRBV2 and TRBJ2-7 for the parts outside the CDR3, the full variable domain is EPEVTQTPSHQVTQMGQEVILRCVPISNHLYFYWYRQILGQKVEFLVSFYNNEISEKSEIFDDQFSVERPDGSNFTLKIRSTKLEDSAMYFCASSFSGLSSEQYFGPGTRLTVT.

The CDR3 loop is CASSLAGTVYGYTF. The CDR3 DNA reads TGTGCCAGCAGCTTAGCCGGGACAGTCTATGGCTACACCTTC. The chain uses TRBV7-2 and TRBJ1-2, with 7 positions matching TRBD1. V lost 0 bases and J lost 4; bases outside the gene matches: 2. The CDR3 is made up of 14 amino acids. The germline V gene has CDR1 SGHTA and CDR2 FQGNSA.

V is TRBV28 and J is TRBJ1-2, with no clear D. Germline V gives CDR1 MDHEN, CDR2 SYDVKM. The CDR3 covers 12 residues. V was clipped by 6 bases and J by 5 bases, with 10 bases between them. CDR3 bases: TGTGCCAGCAGCCCCCAAAGGTATGGCTACACCTTC. This sequence encodes CASSPQRYGYTF.

This rearrangement joins TRBV18 to TRBJ2-7; the D gene is possibly TRBD1 (7 bases). Between the trimmed V and J ends, which lost 3 bases and 5 bases, there was a span of 8 bases. CDR3 length equals 12 residues. Germline V gene data show CDR1 as KGHSH and CDR2 as LQKENI. The CDR3 DNA sequence: TGTGCCAGCTCACCCAGGGGGGACGAGCAGTACTTC. It is translated as CASSPRGDEQYF.

The chain joins TRBV6-4 to TRBJ2-1; 12 bases match TRBD2. Germline CDR1 reads MRHNA; CDR2 reads SNTAGT. V was pared by 2 bases and J by 5 bases, with 7 bases of the junction left unmatched. The CDR3 consists of 17 residues. The CDR3 sequence is CASSDQTSGGRHNEQFF. The CDR3 bases are TGTGCCAGCAGTGACCAAACTAGCGGGGGGAGGCACAATGAGCAGTTCTTC.

This clone was found a few times. The chain has TRBV6-6 and TRBJ2-1; 8 bases agree with TRBD2. Trimming cost V 6 bases and J 5 bases; bases outside gene matches: 6. The CDR3 contains 14 residues. Germline V gene sequence: CDR1 MNHNY, CDR2 SVGAGI (reference sequence). The CDR3 sequence: CASRPGLDNNEQFF. Written as DNA, the CDR3 is TGTGCCAGCAGACCGGGACTAGACAACAATGAGCAGTTCTTC.